This T cell receptor (beta chain) originates from a study of T-cell reconstitution after alpha-beta-depleted transplantation in children (dated by TCRdb to the mid-2010s). General notes on the study: T-cell immune reconstitution after TCRalphabeta/CD19-depleted allogeneic hematopoietic cell transplantation in children was quantitatively tracked in the study by means of TCR repertoire profiling.

Library preparation was by PCR. Sequenced on an Illumina HiSeq 2500. TCR libraries were prepared with molecular barcoding, using unique molecular identifiers to normalize TCRbeta repertoire quantification. The public reads were run again by TCRdb, first through fastp at Q25 and then through MiXCR, and only productive beta chains were kept. Rows merge per CDR3 protein into single entries with the most common DNA and genes. The sample data list some 220,000 distinct CDR3 sequences, and around 10% of these were observed just once. The ten largest clonotypes hold about 6.2% of the sample. This clonotype was counted at least ten times. The target of this receptor is not known. Base quality data are lacking; no much larger clone is found one base away. The material was PBMCs from the stem cell graft donor, obtained from the stem cell graft. The receptor's source is a human donor who donated a stem cell graft to a child with acute lymphoblastic leukemia.

The sequenced DNA is TGTGCCAGCAGTTTAGGTTGGGTTACGCAGCCCCAGCATTTT. This encodes CASSLGWVTQPQHF. This chain joins TRBV12-3 or TRBV12-4 to TRBJ1-5; the D gene identity is not certain. Relative to germline, V is 1 base shorter and J is 7 bases shorter, with 11 bases between their ends. Its CDR3 holds 14 amino acids, cysteine through phenylalanine. The entry retains the CDR3 DNA only, 42 bases that are in frame from base 1.